A single sample gave rise to the 32 T cell receptor beta chains below, sequenced in a study of T cells in Graves' hyperthyroidism and ophthalmopathy. Amplified TCR beta CDR3 regions derived from RNA transcripts. RT-PCR in the first round (using the HTBI primer set) targeted the TCR CDR3. TCRdb called the multiplex PCR reads again in MiXCR, with one record for every CDR3 protein. This sample has 300,000 to 400,000 distinct CDR3 sequences, with approximately 18% found just once. The sequencing input was blood. The receptor source for this set is a woman between 45 and 60 years old with Graves' hyperthyroidism.

About this clonotype: A much larger clone sits a single nucleotide away, making a read error possible. The chain recombines TRBV7-7 with TRBJ2-1; D remains unclear. The J call may be mistaken, given a closer DNA end match to TRBJ2-7. There are 13 residues in the CDR3. Looked up from germline, CDR1 is SSHAT and CDR2 is FNYEAQ (reference sequence). The CDR3 loop is CASSFTSYNEQYF. DNA for the CDR3: TGTGCTAGCAGCTTCACCTCCTACAATGAGCAGTACTTC.

This clonotype has more than one count but fewer than ten. The V and J genes are TRBV28 and TRBJ2-3; 9 nucleotides agree with TRBD1. Germline V gene sequence: CDR1 MDHEN, CDR2 SYDVKM. V was clipped by 4 bases and J by 6 bases; unmatched bases: 8. The CDR3 extends over 15 amino acids. CDR3 coding DNA: TGTGCCAGCAGTTCATCGGGACAGGGCAAGGATACGCAGTATTTT. Translating it yields CASSSSGQGKDTQYF.

This clonotype was detected only a few times. V is TRBV14 and J is TRBJ2-1; D is ambiguous. The CDR3 has 12 residues. The V and J ends lost 1 base and 9 bases respectively, with 7 bases between them. Germline CDR1 and CDR2: SGHDN and FVKESK. In DNA form, the CDR3 reads TGTGCCAGCAGCCAAGCTTGGGCTGAGCAGTTCTTC. Protein product: CASSQAWAEQFF.

Only a few counts were recorded for this clonotype. This sequence joins TRBV20-1 and TRBJ1-1, with D perhaps TRBD1 (5 bases). CDR3 size: 14 residues. V shed 1 base and J shed 5 bases, with 14 bases lying between them. Germline assignment: CDR1 DFQATT and CDR2 SNEGSKA (reference sequence). This chain's CDR3 is CSARATTGWTEAFF. The CDR3 DNA sequence: TGCAGTGCTAGAGCGACTACAGGTTGGACTGAAGCTTTCTTT.

This clonotype was observed at least ten times. The V call is TRBV3-1, the J call TRBJ2-7; 9 nucleotides match TRBD2. The CDR3 has 15 amino acids. Looked up from germline, CDR1 is LGHDT and CDR2 is YNNKEL (reference sequence). V lost 2 bases and J lost 6; bases outside the gene matches: 8. The CDR3, as DNA: TGTGCCAGCAGCCAATCGATGGCGGGAGGGCTCGAGCAGTACTTC. It specifies CASSQSMAGGLEQYF.

This chain uses TRBV6-5 with TRBJ2-2; perhaps TRBD2 as D (6 bases). Deletions cut 2 bases from V and 8 bases from J, with 15 bases between. Germline V gene sequence: CDR1 MNHEY, CDR2 SVGAGI. The CDR3 contains 15 residues. The CDR3 reads CASSYALGAGGELFF. The DNA for the CDR3 is TGTGCCAGCAGTTACGCCTTGGGCGCGGGGGGGGAGCTGTTTTTT.

The V call is TRBV28, the J call TRBJ1-2, with D possibly TRBD1 on 5 matching bases. Germline values: CDR1 MDHEN, CDR2 SYDVKM. The CDR3 runs 14 residues. V lost 6 bases, J lost 5 bases, and 16 bases lay in between. In DNA form, the CDR3 reads TGTGCCAGCAGGGGTGCCGCAGGGTTTTATGGCTACACCTTC. It codes for CASRGAAGFYGYTF.

The table lists this clonotype with a few counts. This chain uses TRBV18 with TRBJ1-2, with a possible D match to TRBD1 (5 bases). The CDR3 has 15 amino acids. With 3 bases removed from V and 2 bases from J, the gap between germline ends came to 13 bases. Looked up from germline, CDR1 is KGHSH and CDR2 is LQKENI. Here the CDR3 DNA reads TGTGCCAGCTCACCGGTTATAGGGGTAAACTATGGCTACACCTTC. Its protein product is CASSPVIGVNYGYTF.

Many counts were recorded for this clonotype. J is TRBJ2-5 and V is TRBV24-1; a possible D gene is TRBD1 (6 bases). Germline lookup yields CDR1 KGHDR and CDR2 SFDVKD. Between the trimmed V and J ends, which lost 4 bases and 0 bases, there was a span of 8 bases. The CDR3 sequence is 14 residues long. The CDR3 sequence: CATSDRTDQETQYF. In DNA, the CDR3 is TGTGCCACCAGTGACAGGACAGACCAAGAGACCCAGTACTTC.

This chain uses TRBV11-2 with TRBJ2-1; D might be TRBD2 (7 bases). Germline V lookup: CDR1 SGHAT, CDR2 FQNNGV. Trimming stripped 9 bases from V and 9 bases from J, with 15 bases between. The CDR3 is 12 amino acids. This CDR3 is CASKGEGREQFF. The CDR3 DNA reads as TGTGCCAGTAAGGGGGAGGGGCGTGAGCAGTTCTTC. Filled out from reference TRBV11-2 and TRBJ2-1, the complete variable domain reads EAGVAQSPRYKIIEKRQSVAFWCNPISGHATLYWYQQILGQGPKLLIQFQNNGVVDDSQLPKDRFSAERLKGVDSTLKIQPAKLEDSAVYLCASKGEGREQFFGPGTRLTVL.

This clonotype was recorded a few times. For the CDR3, the DNA is TGCAGTGCGGACCGGGACAGGGGGTATCAAGAGACCCAGTACTTC. Its protein is CSADRDRGYQETQYF. The chain is built from TRBV20-1 and TRBJ2-5, with 11 bases aligning to TRBD1. The CDR3 extends over 15 amino acids. Germline V gene lookup returns CDR1 DFQATT and CDR2 SNEGSKA (reference sequence). V trimming: 6 bases; J trimming: 2 bases; junction bases outside the gene matches: 8.

This clonotype was seen a few times. The chain uses TRBV10-3 and TRBJ1-4, with D possibly TRBD1 on 5 matching bases. V lost 2 bases to trimming and J lost 5 bases, with 15 bases between them. Germline V gene data show CDR1 as ENHRY and CDR2 as SYGVKD. This CDR3 region has 16 residues. CDR3 nucleotides: TGTGCCATCAGTGAGACCCGACAGATAGGGAATGAAAAACTGTTTTTT. This codes for CAISETRQIGNEKLFF.

V and J are TRBV20-1 and TRBJ1-5; D is uncertain. Germline CDR1 and CDR2: DFQATT and SNEGSKA (reference sequence). Deletions cut 5 bases from V and 0 bases from J, with 14 bases between. The CDR3 extends over 15 amino acids. The CDR3: CSAQDLIYSNQPQHF. Written as DNA, the CDR3 is TGCAGTGCTCAGGACCTAATTTATAGCAATCAGCCCCAGCATTTT.

At least ten counts were recorded for this clonotype. The chain uses TRBV3-1 and TRBJ1-1, with D possibly matching TRBD1 (5 bases). The CDR3 has 13 amino acids. Deletions cut 1 base from V and 4 bases from J, with 7 bases between. Germline V gene sequence: CDR1 LGHDT, CDR2 YNNKEL (reference sequence). This chain's CDR3 is CASSQGGFTEAFF. In DNA form, the CDR3 reads TGTGCCAGCAGCCAAGGGGGGTTCACTGAAGCTTTCTTT.

This clonotype was recorded many times. The rearrangement joins TRBV6-2 or TRBV6-3 to TRBJ2-3; 7 nucleotides align to TRBD2. V dropped 0 bases and J dropped 3; count of bases not matched to a gene: 6. CDR1 and CDR2 (germline): MNHEY, SVGEGT. This CDR3 contains 16 residues. DNA of the CDR3: TGTGCCAGCAGTTACTCGGCGGGAGAGGTGACAGATACGCAGTATTTT. Translation: CASSYSAGEVTDTQYF.

The rearrangement links TRBV11-2 to TRBJ2-3; D may be TRBD1 (6 bases). The CDR3 consists of 11 residues. Germline loops: CDR1 SGHAT, CDR2 FQNNGV. V lost 7 bases and J 6 bases, leaving 8 bases between the germline ends. Here the CDR3 DNA reads TGTGCCAGCACTAGGGGGGATACGCAGTATTTT. Its protein product is CASTRGDTQYF.

In this sample, this clonotype turned up many times. The CDR3 loop reads CAWNTGFDQPQHF. Here the CDR3 DNA reads TGTGCCTGGAATACAGGGTTCGATCAGCCCCAGCATTTT. The chain has TRBV30 and TRBJ1-5; D may be TRBD1 (6 bases). The germline gives CDR1 GTSNPN, CDR2 SVGIG (reference sequence). Trimming stripped 4 bases from V and 5 bases from J, with 12 bases between. CDR3 length equals 13 residues. Full variable domain (remainder filled in from reference TRBV30 and TRBJ1-5): SQTIHQWPATLVQPVGSPLSLECTVEGTSNPNLYWYRQAAGRGLQLLFYSVGIGQISSEVPQNLSASRPQDRQFILSSKKLLLSDSGFYLCAWNTGFDQPQHFGDGTRLSIL.

The chain carries TRBV3-1 and TRBJ1-4, with D possibly being TRBD1 (5 bases). This CDR3 has 19 amino acids. V dropped 0 bases and J dropped 0 bases, with 17 bases sitting between them. Germline assignment: CDR1 LGHDT and CDR2 YNNKEL (reference sequence). The CDR3 is CASSQDFGTVVATNEKLFF. The CDR3 DNA follows: TGTGCCAGCAGCCAAGATTTTGGGACGGTAGTTGCAACTAATGAAAAACTGTTTTTT.

The rearrangement links TRBV6-1 to TRBJ2-7; D may be TRBD2 (5 bases). V was shortened by 7 bases and J by 5 bases, with 12 bases between the two germline ends. The V gene's germline CDR1 is MNHNS and CDR2 SASEGT. The CDR3 extends over 12 amino acids. This chain's CDR3 is CASISSGDEQYF. CDR3 bases: TGTGCCAGCATTAGTTCCGGGGACGAGCAGTACTTC.

The chain uses TRBV29-1 and TRBJ1-1; TRBD1 is a possible D gene (6 bases). V lost 7 bases and J lost 6, with 15 bases in between. Germline V gene sequence: CDR1 SQVTM, CDR2 ANQGSEA. The CDR3 consists of 12 residues. Here the CDR3 DNA reads TGCAGCGGCGGGCGGGGGCTCGCTGAAGCTTTCTTT. Translation: CSGGRGLAEAFF.

The rearrangement uses TRBV12-3 or TRBV12-4 and TRBJ1-4; TRBD1 agrees at 7 bases. Trimming cost V 6 bases and J 3 bases; bases outside gene matches: 4. The CDR3 runs 14 residues. CDR3 loop: CASRTGPPNEKLFF. The DNA for the CDR3 is TGTGCCAGCAGGACAGGGCCTCCTAATGAAAAACTGTTTTTT.

This clonotype was detected many times. This chain connects TRBV5-1 to TRBJ1-1; 8 nucleotides agree with TRBD1. The CDR3 runs 15 residues. The germline CDR1 and CDR2 sequences are SGHRS and YFSETQ. The J segment lost 4 bases and the V segment lost 5 bases, leaving 10 bases of the junction unmatched. The CDR3 sequence is CASRHSGTGPTEAFF. CDR3 nucleotide sequence: TGCGCCAGCAGACACTCCGGGACAGGACCCACTGAAGCTTTCTTT.

V gene TRBV12-3 or TRBV12-4 combines with J gene TRBJ1-5; D is perhaps TRBD1 (5 bases). Trimming took off 3 bases at V and 9 bases at J, with 18 bases between the two ends. CDR3 length equals 15 residues. The CDR3 sequence is CASSFGAAGRSPQHF. The CDR3, as DNA: TGTGCCAGCAGTTTTGGGGCCGCAGGGCGCTCGCCCCAGCATTTT.

This clonotype appeared a few times. V usage is TRBV12-3 or TRBV12-4 and J usage is TRBJ1-2; tentatively, D is TRBD1 (6 bases). The CDR3 has 14 residues. V lost 5 bases, J lost 4 bases, and 14 bases lay in between. The CDR3 DNA reads as TGTGCCAGCAGTCTGGGGGGGGCGGTCTATGGCTACACCTTC. Its protein product is CASSLGGAVYGYTF.

This clonotype was seen repeatedly, ten times or more. J is TRBJ1-1 and V is TRBV5-1, with D possibly TRBD1 on 5 matching bases. This CDR3 is built from 14 residues. V lost 0 bases to trimming and J lost 1 base, with 7 bases between them. CDR1 is SGHRS, CDR2 YFSETQ, per germline. The CDR3 reads CASSLEGPNTEAFF. Here the CDR3 DNA reads TGCGCCAGCAGCTTGGAGGGGCCGAACACTGAAGCTTTCTTT.

This clonotype was detected a few times. The rearrangement joins TRBV29-1 to TRBJ2-1; D possibly matches TRBD1 or TRBD2 (6 bases each). The CDR3 sequence is 16 residues long. Looked up from germline, CDR1 is SQVTM and CDR2 is ANQGSEA. V was cut by 0 bases and J by 7 bases, with 19 bases left in between. The CDR3 region has the DNA TGCAGCGTTGAAGATCATTTATTGGGGGGCGGGAATGAGCAGTTCTTC. This translates into CSVEDHLLGGGNEQFF.

This clonotype was detected ten times or more. The V and J genes are TRBV18 and TRBJ2-3; D gene ambiguous. Germline values: CDR1 KGHSH, CDR2 LQKENI. CDR3 length: 13 residues. Trimming took 3 bases from V and 14 from J, leaving 18 bases between them. The CDR3 here is CASSPFGPTRLYF. The CDR3 DNA is TGTGCCAGCTCACCTTTCGGACCAACTCGGCTGTATTTT.

V gene TRBV2 combines with J gene TRBJ1-3; D may be TRBD1 (6 bases). The CDR3 has 14 amino acids. Germline CDR1 reads SNHLY; CDR2 reads FYNNEI. Trimming cost V 7 bases and J 8 bases, with 18 bases left between them. The CDR3: CASIPGPNRDTIYF. Here the CDR3 DNA reads TGTGCCAGCATCCCCGGGCCTAACAGGGACACCATATATTTT.

This clonotype was seen many times. The chain is built from TRBV28 and TRBJ1-4; no reliable D call. The CDR3 extends over 15 amino acids. Trimming removed 1 base from V and 5 bases from J, with 11 bases in between. CDR1 is MDHEN and CDR2 is SYDVKM in the germline V gene. CDR3 coding DNA: TGTGCCAGCAGTTTATTCGCCCGCTCGAATGAAAAACTGTTTTTT. Residues: CASSLFARSNEKLFF.

The genes are TRBV28 and TRBJ2-1, with TRBD1 identical over 7 bases. Germline trimming cut 2 bases from V and 4 bases from J; bases unmatched to any gene: 17. The CDR3 loop spans 19 amino acids. Germline V gene lookup returns CDR1 MDHEN and CDR2 SYDVKM. CDR3 DNA sequence: TGTGCCAGCAGTTTAGGTCCCAAATCCCGGGACAGCCCATACAATGAGCAGTTCTTC. This gives the protein CASSLGPKSRDSPYNEQFF.

This clonotype has more than one count but fewer than ten. A much larger clone lies one base from this, so it may be a read error. The CDR3 spells CAWSGKSPYNEQFF. The CDR3 DNA sequence: TGTGCCTGGAGTGGGAAGTCCCCCTACAATGAGCAGTTCTTC. This sequence joins TRBV30 and TRBJ2-1; D is ambiguous. This CDR3 has 14 amino acids. The V end lost 1 base, the J end lost 2 bases, and 9 bases lay between the germline ends. The V gene's germline CDR1 is GTSNPN and CDR2 SVGIG (reference sequence).

The table lists this clonotype with a few counts. This rearrangement joins TRBV12-3 or TRBV12-4 to TRBJ2-5, with a tentative D call TRBD2 (6 bases). Trimming removed 6 bases at V and 2 bases at J, with 13 bases between. This CDR3 is 14 amino acids long. The CDR3 here is CASREAGPQETQYF. CDR3 nucleotide sequence: TGTGCCAGCAGGGAAGCGGGTCCGCAAGAGACCCAGTACTTC.